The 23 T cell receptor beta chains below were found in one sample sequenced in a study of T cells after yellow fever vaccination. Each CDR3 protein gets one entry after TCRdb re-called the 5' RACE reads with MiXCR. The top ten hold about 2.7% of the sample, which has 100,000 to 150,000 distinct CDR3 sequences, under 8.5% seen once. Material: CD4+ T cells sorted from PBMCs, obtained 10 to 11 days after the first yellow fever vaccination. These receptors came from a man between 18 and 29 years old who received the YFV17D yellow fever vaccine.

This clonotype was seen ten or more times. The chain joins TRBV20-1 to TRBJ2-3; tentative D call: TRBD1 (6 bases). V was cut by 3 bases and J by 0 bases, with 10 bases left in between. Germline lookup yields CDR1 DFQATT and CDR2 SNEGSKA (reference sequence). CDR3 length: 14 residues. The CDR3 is CSARDRESTDTQYF. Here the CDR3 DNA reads TGCAGTGCTAGGGACAGAGAGAGCACAGATACGCAGTATTTT.

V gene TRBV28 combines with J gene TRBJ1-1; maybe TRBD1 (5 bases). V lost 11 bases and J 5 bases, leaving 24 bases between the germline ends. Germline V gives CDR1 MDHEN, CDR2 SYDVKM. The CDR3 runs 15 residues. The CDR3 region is CASSVGGGMRTEAFF. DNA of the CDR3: TGTGCCTCTTCCGTCGGGGGGGGAATGAGGACTGAAGCTTTCTTT.

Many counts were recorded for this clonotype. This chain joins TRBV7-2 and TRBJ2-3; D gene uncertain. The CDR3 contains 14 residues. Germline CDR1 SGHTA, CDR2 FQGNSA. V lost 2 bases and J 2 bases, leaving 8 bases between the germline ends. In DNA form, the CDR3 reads TGTGCCAGCAGCTTATATCTTCCCACAGATACGCAGTATTTT. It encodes CASSLYLPTDTQYF.

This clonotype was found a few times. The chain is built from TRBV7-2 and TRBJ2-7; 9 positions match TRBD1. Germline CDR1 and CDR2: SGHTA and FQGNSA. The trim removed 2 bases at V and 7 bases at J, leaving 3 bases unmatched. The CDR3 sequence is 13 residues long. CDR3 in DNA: TGTGCCAGCAGCTTAAACAGGGGGCGTGAGCAGTACTTC. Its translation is CASSLNRGREQYF.

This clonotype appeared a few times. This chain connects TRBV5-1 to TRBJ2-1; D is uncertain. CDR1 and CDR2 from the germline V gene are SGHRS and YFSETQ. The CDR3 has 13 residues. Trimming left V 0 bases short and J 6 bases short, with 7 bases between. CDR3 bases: TGCGCCAGCAGCTTGGCACAGACCAATGAGCAGTTCTTC. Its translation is CASSLAQTNEQFF.

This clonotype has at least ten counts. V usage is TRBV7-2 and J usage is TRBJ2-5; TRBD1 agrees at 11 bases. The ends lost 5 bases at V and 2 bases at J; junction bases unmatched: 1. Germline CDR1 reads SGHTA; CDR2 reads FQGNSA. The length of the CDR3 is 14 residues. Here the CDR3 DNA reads TGTGCCAGCAGCCGGGACAGGGGGCAAGAGACCCAGTACTTC. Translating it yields CASSRDRGQETQYF.

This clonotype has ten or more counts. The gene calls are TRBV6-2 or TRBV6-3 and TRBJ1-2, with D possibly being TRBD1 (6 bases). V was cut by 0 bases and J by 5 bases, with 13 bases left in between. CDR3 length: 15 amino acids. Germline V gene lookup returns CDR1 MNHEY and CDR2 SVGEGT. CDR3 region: CASSYSGQPQYGYTF. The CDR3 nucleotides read TGTGCCAGCAGTTACTCCGGACAGCCCCAGTATGGCTACACCTTC.

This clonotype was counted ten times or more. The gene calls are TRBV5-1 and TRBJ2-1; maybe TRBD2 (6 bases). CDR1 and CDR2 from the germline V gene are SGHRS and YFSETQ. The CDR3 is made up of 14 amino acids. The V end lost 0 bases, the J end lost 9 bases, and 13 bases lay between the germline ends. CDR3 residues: CASSLVEGPTEQFF. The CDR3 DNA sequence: TGCGCCAGCAGCTTGGTGGAGGGCCCGACTGAGCAGTTCTTC.

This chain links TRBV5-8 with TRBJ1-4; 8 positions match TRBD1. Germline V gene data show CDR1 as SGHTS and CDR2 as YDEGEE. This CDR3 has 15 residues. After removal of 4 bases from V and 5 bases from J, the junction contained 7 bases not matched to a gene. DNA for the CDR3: TGTGCCAGCAGCATACTGACAGGGGCGAATGAAAAACTGTTTTTT. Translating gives CASSILTGANEKLFF.

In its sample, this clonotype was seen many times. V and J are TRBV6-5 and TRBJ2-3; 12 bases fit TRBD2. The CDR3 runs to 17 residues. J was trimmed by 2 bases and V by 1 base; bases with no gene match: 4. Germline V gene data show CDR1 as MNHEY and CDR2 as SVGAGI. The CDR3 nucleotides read TGTGCCAGCAGTTACTGGGCTAGCGGGGGGGCCACAGATACGCAGTATTTT. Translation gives CASSYWASGGATDTQYF.

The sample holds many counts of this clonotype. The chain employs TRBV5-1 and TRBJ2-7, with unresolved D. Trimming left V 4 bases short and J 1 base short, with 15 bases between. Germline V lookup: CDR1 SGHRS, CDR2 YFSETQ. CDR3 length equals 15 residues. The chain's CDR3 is CASSPYDVSSYEQYF. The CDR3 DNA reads TGCGCCAGCAGCCCCTATGACGTTTCTTCCTACGAGCAGTACTTC. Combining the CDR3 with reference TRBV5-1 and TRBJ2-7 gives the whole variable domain KAGVTQTPRYLIKTRGQQVTLSCSPISGHRSVSWYQQTPGQGLQFLFEYFSETQRNKGNFPGRFSGRQFSNSRSEMNVSTLELGDSALYLCASSPYDVSSYEQYFGPGTRLTVT.

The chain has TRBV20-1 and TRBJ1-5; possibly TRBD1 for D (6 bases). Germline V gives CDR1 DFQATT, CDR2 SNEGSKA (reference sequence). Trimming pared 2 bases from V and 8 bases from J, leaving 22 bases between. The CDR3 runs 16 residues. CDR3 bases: TGCAGTGCTAGAAACCCCACAGGGATTCTCGAGAAGCCCCAGCATTTT. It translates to CSARNPTGILEKPQHF.

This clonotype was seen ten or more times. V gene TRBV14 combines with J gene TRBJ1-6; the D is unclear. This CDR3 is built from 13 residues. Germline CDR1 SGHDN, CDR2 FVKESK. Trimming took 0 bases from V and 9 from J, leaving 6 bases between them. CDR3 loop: CASSQDWVSPLHF. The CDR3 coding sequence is TGTGCCAGCAGCCAAGACTGGGTTTCACCCCTCCACTTT.

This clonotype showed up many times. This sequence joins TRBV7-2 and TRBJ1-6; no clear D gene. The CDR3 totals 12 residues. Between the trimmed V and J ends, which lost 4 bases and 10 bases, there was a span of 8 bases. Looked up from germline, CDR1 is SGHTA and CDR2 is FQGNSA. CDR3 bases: TGTGCCAGCAGCTCTCCGTGGTCACCCCTCCACTTT. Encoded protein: CASSSPWSPLHF.

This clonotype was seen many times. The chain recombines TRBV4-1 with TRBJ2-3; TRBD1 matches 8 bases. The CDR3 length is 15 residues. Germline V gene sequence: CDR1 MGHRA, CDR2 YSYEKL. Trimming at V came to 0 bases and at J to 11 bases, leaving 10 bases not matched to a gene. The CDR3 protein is CASSQEAGGEVGQYF. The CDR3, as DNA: TGCGCCAGCAGCCAAGAGGCAGGGGGCGAGGTAGGGCAGTATTTT.

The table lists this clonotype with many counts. CDR3 region: CASSHGQDQPQHF. In DNA form, the CDR3 reads TGTGCCAGCAGCCACGGGCAGGATCAGCCCCAGCATTTT. V usage is TRBV3-1 and J usage is TRBJ1-5; no definite D call. V was pared by 3 bases and J by 5 bases, with 8 bases between. Germline CDR1 reads LGHDT; CDR2 reads YNNKEL (reference sequence). The CDR3 has 13 residues. The variable domain in full, completed from reference TRBV3-1 and TRBJ1-5, reads DTAVSQTPKYLVTQMGNDKSIKCEQNLGHDTMYWYKQDSKKFLKIMFSYNNKELIINETVPNRFSPKSPDKAHLNLHINSLELGDSAVYFCASSHGQDQPQHFGDGTRLSIL.

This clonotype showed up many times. CDR3 protein: CASSVGTGGTDTQYF. In DNA, the CDR3 is TGTGCCAGCAGCGTCGGGACAGGGGGCACAGATACGCAGTATTTT. The chain is built from TRBV9 and TRBJ2-3; TRBD1 matches 10 bases. From germline, CDR1 is SGDLS and CDR2 YYNGEE. The CDR3 sequence is 15 residues long. V lost 2 bases, J lost 1 base, and 1 base stayed unmatched.

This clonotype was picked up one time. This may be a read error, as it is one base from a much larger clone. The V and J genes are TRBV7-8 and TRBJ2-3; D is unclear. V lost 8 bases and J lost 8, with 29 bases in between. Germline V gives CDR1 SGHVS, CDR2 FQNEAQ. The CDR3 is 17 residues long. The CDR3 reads CASRSRTNPLTYFTQYF. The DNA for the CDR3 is TGTGCCAGCCGCTCCCGGACGAACCCACTTACCTATTTTACGCAGTATTTT.

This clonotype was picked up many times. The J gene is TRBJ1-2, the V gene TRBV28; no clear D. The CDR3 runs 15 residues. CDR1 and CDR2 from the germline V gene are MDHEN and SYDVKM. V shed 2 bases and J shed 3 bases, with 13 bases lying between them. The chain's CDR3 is CASSLVRVRHYGYTF. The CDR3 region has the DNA TGTGCCAGCAGTTTAGTCCGGGTCCGCCACTATGGCTACACCTTC.

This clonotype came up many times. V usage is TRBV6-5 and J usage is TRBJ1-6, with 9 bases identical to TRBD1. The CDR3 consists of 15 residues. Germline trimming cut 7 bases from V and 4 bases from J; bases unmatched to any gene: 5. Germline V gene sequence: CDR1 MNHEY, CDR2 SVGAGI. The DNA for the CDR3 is TGTGCCAGCAAGTTGGACAGGGGATATAATTCACCCCTCCACTTT. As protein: CASKLDRGYNSPLHF.

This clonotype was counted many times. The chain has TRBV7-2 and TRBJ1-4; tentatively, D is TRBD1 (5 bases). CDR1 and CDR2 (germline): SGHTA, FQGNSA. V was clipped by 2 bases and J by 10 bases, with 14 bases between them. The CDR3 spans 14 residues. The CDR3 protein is CASSLPGRAAKLFF. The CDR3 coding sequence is TGTGCCAGCAGCTTACCGGGACGAGCGGCAAAACTGTTTTTT.

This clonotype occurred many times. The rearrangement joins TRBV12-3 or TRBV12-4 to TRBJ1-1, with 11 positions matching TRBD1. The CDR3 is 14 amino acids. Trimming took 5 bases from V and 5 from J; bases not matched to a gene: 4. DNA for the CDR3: TGTGCCAGCAGTGGGACAGGGGGAGAGACTGAAGCTTTCTTT. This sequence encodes CASSGTGGETEAFF.

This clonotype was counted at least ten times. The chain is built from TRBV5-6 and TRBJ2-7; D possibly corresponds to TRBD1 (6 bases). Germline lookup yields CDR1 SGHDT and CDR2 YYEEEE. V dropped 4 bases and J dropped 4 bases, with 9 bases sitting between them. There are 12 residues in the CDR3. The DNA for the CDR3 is TGTGCCAGCAGCGCAGGGGAGTACGAGCAGTACGTC. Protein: CASSAGEYEQYV.